The TCR beta chain described here comes from a study of cytomegalovirus exposure and HLA in healthy donors. A word on this clone: Its antigen is still unknown.

Study findings and constraints: Later on, an analysis found that several of the most significant clusters appeared to be linked to common viral pathogens, which included parvovirus B19. TCR beta chains numbering some 160 were designated cytomegalovirus-associated. Most subjects' HLA-A and HLA-B alleles were reportedly predicted from TCR beta sequences. There were some V segments, including TRBV6-2 and TRBV6-3, excluded as indistinguishable.

The germline gives CDR1 MNHEY, CDR2 SMNVEV (reference sequence). V shed 8 bases and J 1 base; nucleotides not matched to a gene: 8. The CDR3 has 16 residues. The PCR contained 60 Vbeta and 13 Jbeta primers. Repertoires were generated with immunoSEQ multiplex PCR, while TCRdb's copy carries only in-frame clones and drops some. The table shows 100,000 or so clones, with approximately 64% occurring only once. Sequenced sample: PBMCs. The origin of this receptor is a human donor in good health. The chain recombines TRBV27 with TRBJ2-2; the match to TRBD1 covers 9 bases. CDR3 coding DNA: TGTGCCAGCGGACAGGGGTCGGGGGGGAACACCGGGGAGCTGTTTTTT. As protein: CASGQGSGGNTGELFF.